Each of the 10 T cell receptor beta chains below was sequenced from the same sample in a study of blood T cell repertoires in COVID-19. Using immunoSEQ multiplex PCR, the repertoire was profiled, and TCRdb retains in-frame clones only, with some absent. The table has just over 650,000 clones, more than 80% seen once. The sample was peripheral blood. The origin of the receptors is a woman younger than 35 with acute or convalescent COVID-19.

The V and J genes are TRBV9 and TRBJ2-5; possible D gene TRBD2, 5 bases. CDR3 length: 15 amino acids. The germline V gene has CDR1 SGDLS and CDR2 YYNGEE. V was shortened by 0 bases and J by 4 bases, with 13 bases between the two germline ends. Here the CDR3 DNA reads TGTGCCAGCAGCGTAGGCGGGCGGACGGTAGAGACCCAGTACTTC. Protein sequence: CASSVGGRTVETQYF.

V and J are TRBV4-1 and TRBJ1-6; D possibly corresponds to TRBD1 (6 bases). Germline lookup yields CDR1 MGHRA and CDR2 YSYEKL. The CDR3 is 16 residues long. Trimming stripped 6 bases from V and 7 bases from J, with 19 bases between. The CDR3 DNA reads TGCGCCAGCAGAAAGTTAGAGACAGGAGTCAATTCACCCCTCCACTTT. Protein product: CASRKLETGVNSPLHF.

V is TRBV5-5 and J is TRBJ2-1, with D perhaps matching TRBD1 (5 bases). Germline CDR1 and CDR2: SGHKS and YYEKEE (reference sequence). Trimming left V 4 bases short and J 5 bases short, with 10 bases between. The CDR3 extends over 13 amino acids. Here the CDR3 reads CASSPTVNNEQFF. DNA of the CDR3: TGTGCCAGCAGCCCGACAGTCAACAATGAGCAGTTCTTC. Filled out from reference TRBV5-5 and TRBJ2-1, the complete variable domain reads DAGVTQSPTHLIKTRGQQVTLRCSPISGHKSVSWYQQVLGQGPQFIFQYYEKEERGRGNFPDRFSARQFPNYSSELNVNALLLGDSALYLCASSPTVNNEQFFGPGTRLTVL.

This clone was picked up a small number of times. The chain combines TRBV4-1 with TRBJ2-7; the D is unclear. The CDR3 sequence is 13 residues long. The germline V gene encodes CDR1 MGHRA and CDR2 YSYEKL. The V end was cut by 2 bases, the J end by 0 bases, with 5 bases between. The CDR3 here is CASSQKLSYEQYF. The CDR3 coding sequence is TGCGCCAGCAGCCAAAAACTCTCCTACGAGCAGTACTTC.

J is TRBJ1-5 and V is TRBV6-2 or TRBV6-3; D might be TRBD1 (5 bases). V lost 0 bases to trimming and J lost 9 bases, with 24 bases between them. Germline CDR1 and CDR2: MNHEY and SVGEGT. The CDR3 is made up of 18 amino acids. The CDR3 is CASSYSKARGVRTLPQHF. The CDR3 DNA reads TGTGCCAGCAGTTACTCGAAAGCTCGGGGGGTTCGGACTCTGCCCCAGCATTTT.

This clone was observed a handful of times. The same CDR3 is also encoded by other DNA sequences in this sample. The chain couples TRBV9 to TRBJ1-2, with a possible D match to TRBD1 (5 bases). Germline lookup yields CDR1 SGDLS and CDR2 YYNGEE. V lost 2 bases to trimming and J lost 2 bases, with 7 bases between them. The CDR3 contains 13 residues. The CDR3 DNA is TGTGCCAGCAGCGTGGGGCAGAACTATGGCTACACCTTC. It translates to CASSVGQNYGYTF.

This rearrangement joins TRBV7-6 to TRBJ2-2; TRBD1 matches at 7 bases. Losses at the gene ends were 6 bases for V and 3 bases for J; bases not matched to a gene: 13. Germline CDR1 reads SGHVS; CDR2 reads FNYEAQ. CDR3 length: 17 amino acids. CDR3 loop: CASRLRGGGEYTGELFF. CDR3 DNA: TGTGCCAGCAGACTCCGAGGGGGCGGAGAGTACACCGGGGAGCTGTTTTTT. Supplemented by reference TRBV7-6 and TRBJ2-2, the full variable domain reads GAGVSQSPRYKVTKRGQDVALRCDPISGHVSLYWYRQALGQGPEFLTYFNYEAQQDKSGLPNDRFSAERPEGSISTLTIQRTEQRDSAMYRCASRLRGGGEYTGELFFGEGSRLTVL.

The chain links TRBV4-3 to TRBJ1-2; TRBD1 matches 7 bases. J was trimmed by 8 bases and V by 3 bases; bases with no gene match: 9. CDR1 is LGHNA, CDR2 YSLEER, per germline. This CDR3 contains 14 residues. The CDR3, as DNA: TGCGCCAGCAGCCAGGATCGGGACAGCGCGGGCTACACCTTC. This gives the protein CASSQDRDSAGYTF.

V is TRBV20-1 and J is TRBJ1-1; D unresolved. Between the trimmed V and J ends, which lost 7 bases and 1 base, there was a span of 7 bases. Germline V lookup: CDR1 DFQATT, CDR2 SNEGSKA (reference sequence). This CDR3 spans 11 amino acids. CDR3 bases: TGCAGTGGCACCAGGAACACTGAAGCTTTCTTT. The encoded protein is CSGTRNTEAFF.

This clone was detected only once. The rearrangement joins TRBV27 to TRBJ2-7, with a possible D match to TRBD1 (7 bases). Per the germline V gene, CDR1 is MNHEY and CDR2 is SMNVEV (reference sequence). The CDR3 runs 15 residues. V was cut by 6 bases and J by 1 base, with 16 bases left in between. CDR3 nucleotides: TGTGCCAGCAGCCCATGGCAGGGGGGATCCTACGAGCAGTACTTC. Translation: CASSPWQGGSYEQYF.